Below are 3 T cell receptor beta chains sequenced from a single sample in a study of blood T cell repertoires in COVID-19. Libraries were prepared by immunoSEQ multiplex PCR; TCRdb keeps only in-frame clonotypes and omits some of them. The data hold roughly 80,000 clones, with roughly 84% observed a single time. Material for sequencing was peripheral blood. Receptor source: a man aged 50-59 years with acute or convalescent COVID-19.

The CDR3, as DNA: TGTGCCAGCAGCCAAATGGACCGGGACAGGTATTCACCCCTCCACTTT. Its translation is CASSQMDRDRYSPLHF. V and J are TRBV4-2 and TRBJ1-6, with TRBD1 identical over 8 bases. CDR3 length: 16 amino acids. Germline CDR1 LGHNA, CDR2 YNFKEQ. V trimming: 2 bases; J trimming: 8 bases; junction bases outside the gene matches: 8.

The chain carries TRBV6-1 and TRBJ1-2, with D maybe TRBD1 (5 bases). There are 13 residues in the CDR3. With 3 bases removed from V and 3 bases from J, the gap between germline ends came to 8 bases. Germline CDR1 is MNHNS and CDR2 is SASEGT. CDR3 protein: CASSEGLDYGYTF. The CDR3 DNA follows: TGTGCCAGCAGTGAGGGACTGGACTATGGCTACACCTTC.

Comments on this clone: The sample has other DNA sequences that encode this CDR3 too. This chain links TRBV9 with TRBJ2-2; 9 nucleotides agree with TRBD2. Trimming removed 0 bases from V and 6 bases from J; junction bases left unmatched: 3. Germline V gives CDR1 SGDLS, CDR2 YYNGEE. The CDR3 consists of 15 residues. CDR3 DNA: TGTGCCAGCAGCGTAGGTCCTAGCGGGGCCGGGGAGCTGTTTTTT. This codes for CASSVGPSGAGELFF.